This TCR beta chain was obtained from a study of T cell changes during pregnancy in multiple sclerosis. CDR1 LGHNA and CDR2 YSLEER come from the germline V gene. The CDR3 loop spans 14 amino acids. Trimming shortened V by 5 bases and J by 1 base, and 8 bases separated the two germline ends. The repertoire was sequenced with immunoSEQ multiplex PCR; TCRdb's copy has only in-frame clones and lacks some. The sample has 16,000 or so clones; 95% to 97% are singletons. This receptor was taken from a female donor with multiple sclerosis, enrolled in a pregnancy study. The sample in question was peripheral blood, obtained in the third trimester of pregnancy. J is TRBJ2-2 and V is TRBV4-3; D is perhaps TRBD1 (5 bases). The CDR3 loop reads CASSVDKNTGELFF. The DNA of the CDR3 is TGCGCCAGCAGCGTGGACAAGAACACCGGGGAGCTGTTTTTT.